Listed below are T cell receptor beta chains from one sample, sequenced in a study of blood T cell repertoires in COVID-19. Using immunoSEQ multiplex PCR, the repertoire was profiled, and TCRdb retains in-frame clones only, with some absent. The data show some 170,000 clones, about four fifths seen once. Sequencing was performed on peripheral blood. Receptors were obtained from a man between 60 and 70 years old with active or convalescent COVID-19. CDR3s include the opening cysteine and the closing phenylalanine or tryptophan. A D gene is named only where the DNA matches it firmly. Size is omitted from some rows. Given values are once, few, many or a class for expanded clones.

CDR3aa,CDR3nt,len,j_gene,d_gene,abundance,v_gene
CASSLATGGAYF,TGTGCCAGCAGCTTAGCAACAGGGGGCGCGTACTTC,12,TRBJ2-7,TRBD1,-,TRBV7-8
CASSPAGALNTEAFF,TGTGCCAGCTCACCAGCAGGGGCCTTAAACACTGAAGCTTTCTTT,15,TRBJ1-1,-,-,TRBV18
CASQGAPGNTIYF,TGTGCCTCCCAGGGGGCCCCTGGAAACACCATATATTTT,13,TRBJ1-3,TRBD1,-,TRBV2
CASSEQGPNTGELFF,TGTGCCAGCTCAGAACAGGGCCCGAACACCGGGGAGCTGTTTTTT,15,TRBJ2-2,-,-,TRBV18
CAWSDERTGLLLSAGNTIYF,TGTGCCTGGAGCGACGAAAGGACAGGCCTTCTACTCTCTGCTGGAAACACCATATATTTT,20,TRBJ1-3,TRBD1,-,TRBV30
CAIMGTGTGDTEAFF,TGTGCCATCATGGGAACCGGGACAGGGGATACTGAAGCTTTCTTT,15,TRBJ1-1,TRBD1,-,TRBV10-3
CASSLQGSNEKLFF,TGCGCCAGCAGCTTGCAGGGGTCTAATGAAAAACTGTTTTTT,14,TRBJ1-4,-,-,TRBV5-1
CASSSSGVPYEQYF,TGTGCCAGCAGCTCCTCAGGGGTTCCCTACGAGCAGTACTTC,14,TRBJ2-7,-,-,TRBV7-9
CSVETVGGLQETQYF,TGCAGCGTTGAAACGGTGGGGGGTTTACAAGAGACCCAGTACTTC,15,TRBJ2-5,-,-,TRBV29-1
CSVGSRGYGYTF,TGCAGCGTTGGCAGCAGGGGCTATGGCTACACCTTC,12,TRBJ1-2,-,-,TRBV29-1
CASSLTSGSREQYF,TGTGCCAGCAGCTTGACTAGCGGGAGTCGCGAGCAGTACTTC,14,TRBJ2-7,TRBD2,-,TRBV5-4
CASGLSVGANTEAFF,TGTGCTAGTGGTTTGAGCGTCGGAGCGAACACTGAAGCTTTCTTT,15,TRBJ1-1,-,few,TRBV12-5
CSAPRQAEAFF,TGCAGTGCTCCCCGACAGGCCGAAGCTTTCTTT,11,TRBJ1-1,-,-,TRBV20-1
CAINAGTGNTIYF,TGTGCCATCAACGCAGGGACTGGAAACACCATATATTTT,13,TRBJ1-3,-,-,TRBV10-3
CASSHISGDEQYF,TGTGCCAGCAGCCATATTAGCGGGGACGAGCAGTACTTC,13,TRBJ2-7,TRBD2,-,TRBV7-2
CASRRPIGQGSGEHYGYTF,TGTGCCAGCAGGCGCCCAATCGGACAGGGTAGTGGGGAGCACTATGGCTACACCTTC,19,TRBJ1-2,TRBD1,-,TRBV28
CASSETNPGLATEKQFF,TGTGCCAGCAGTGAAACCAACCCGGGACTAGCGACGGAAAAGCAGTTCTTC,17,TRBJ2-1,TRBD2,once,TRBV2
CASRLGYHRVRSSYEQYF,TGTGCAAGTCGCTTAGGTTACCACAGGGTGCGGAGCTCCTACGAGCAGTACTTC,18,TRBJ2-7,-,once,TRBV12-2
CSALLEFTYEQYF,TGCAGCGCGCTCCTAGAGTTTACTTACGAGCAGTACTTC,13,TRBJ2-7,-,-,TRBV29-1
CASSIFGTIQETQYF,TGTGCCAGTAGTATTTTCGGGACAATCCAAGAGACCCAGTACTTC,15,TRBJ2-5,-,once,TRBV19
CASSLRGGYTF,TGTGCCAGCAGTTTGCGGGGAGGCTACACCTTC,11,TRBJ1-2,-,few,TRBV12-3/TRBV12-4
CASSLSRVDSPLHF,TGCGCCAGCAGCTTGTCCAGGGTAGATTCACCCCTCCACTTT,14,TRBJ1-6,-,few,TRBV5-1
CASSWSPSERGELFF,TGTGCCAGCAGTTGGAGCCCTTCTGAACGGGGGGAGCTGTTTTTT,15,TRBJ2-2,-,-,TRBV6-2/TRBV6-3
CASSFDTAPGEQFF,TGCGCCAGCAGCTTTGATACTGCCCCAGGGGAGCAGTTCTTC,14,TRBJ2-1,-,once,TRBV5-1
CSVASVRGAVGDTQYF,TGCAGCGTTGCGAGTGTACGGGGAGCTGTCGGGGATACGCAGTATTTT,16,TRBJ2-3,-,-,TRBV29-1
CASSPPGVSPLHF,TGTGCCAGCAGTCCACCCGGGGTCTCACCCCTCCACTTT,13,TRBJ1-6,-,few,TRBV6-2/TRBV6-3
CASSLVSGSDEQYF,TGTGCCAGCAGCCTAGTTAGCGGGAGCGACGAGCAGTACTTC,14,TRBJ2-7,TRBD2,-,TRBV6-5
CASSPPIGVLPSGANVLTF,TGTGCCAGCTCACCACCGATCGGGGTTCTACCCTCTGGGGCCAACGTCCTGACTTTC,19,TRBJ2-6,-,-,TRBV18